Listed below are T cell receptor beta chains from one sample, sequenced in a study of blood T cell repertoires in COVID-19. Libraries were prepared by immunoSEQ multiplex PCR; TCRdb keeps only in-frame clonotypes and omits some of them. The table lists approximately 220,000 clones, 86% of them singletons. Sequencing input: PBMCs or T cells enriched from blood (not recorded which). These receptors all stem from a woman aged 40 to 49 with acute COVID-19. Each CDR3 is given with its conserved first and last residue. A D gene is named only where the DNA matches it firmly. Expanded clones get a size class; other rows say once, few or many, or leave the size out.

v_gene,abundance,j_gene,d_gene,CDR3aa,CDR3nt
TRBV30,-,TRBJ1-2,TRBD1,CAWSLEQGTF,TGTGCCTGGAGCCTGGAACAGGGGACCTTC
TRBV9,-,TRBJ1-6,TRBD1,CASSATGSDDSPLHF,TGTGCCAGCAGCGCGACAGGGTCGGATGATTCACCCCTCCACTTT
TRBV9,-,TRBJ1-6,-,CASSVATYNSPLHF,TGTGCCAGCAGCGTAGCCACCTATAATTCACCCCTCCACTTT
TRBV12-3/TRBV12-4,-,TRBJ1-2,-,CASSLGHNYGYTF,TGTGCCAGCAGTCTGGGACACAACTATGGCTACACCTTC
TRBV7-2,-,TRBJ2-7,-,CASSIMTLSSYEQYF,TGTGCCAGCAGCATTATGACACTTAGCTCCTACGAGCAGTACTTC
TRBV30,-,TRBJ1-6,-,CAWTGKVSDYNSPLHF,TGTGCCTGGACGGGGAAGGTCTCCGATTATAATTCACCCCTCCACTTT
TRBV5-1,few,TRBJ2-2,TRBD1,CASSLLGGTNTGELFF,TGCGCCAGCAGCTTGTTAGGGGGCACGAACACCGGGGAGCTGTTTTTT
TRBV15,-,TRBJ1-6,-,CATSRDSYNSPLHF,TGTGCCACCAGCAGGGACAGCTATAATTCACCCCTCCACTTT
TRBV27,few,TRBJ2-1,TRBD2,CASRILLAGGLNEQFF,TGTGCCAGCAGGATACTTCTAGCGGGGGGGCTAAATGAGCAGTTCTTC
TRBV19,many,TRBJ1-1,-,CASRQQGLDTEAFF,TGTGCCAGTAGACAACAGGGTTTGGACACTGAAGCTTTCTTT
TRBV5-1,-,TRBJ2-2,TRBD2,CASSTLLAGGPSGELFF,TGCGCCAGCAGCACGTTACTAGCGGGGGGGCCCTCCGGGGAGCTGTTTTTT
TRBV2,-,TRBJ1-2,-,CASSDRVLANYGYTF,TGTGCCAGCAGTGACAGGGTCCTAGCTAACTATGGCTACACCTTC
TRBV19,once,TRBJ2-5,-,CASSTEGTQYF,TGTGCCAGTAGCACCGAGGGGACCCAGTACTTC
TRBV6-7,few,TRBJ2-4,-,CASSYSPGGINPQNIQYF,TGTGCCAGCAGTTACTCTCCAGGGGGGATAAATCCCCAAAACATTCAGTACTTC
TRBV2,-,TRBJ2-1,TRBD2,CASSEASLAGGQNEQFF,TGTGCCAGCAGTGAAGCCTCGCTAGCGGGGGGGCAGAATGAGCAGTTCTTC
TRBV6-1,-,TRBJ2-3,-,CASSEIARTWTQYF,TGTGCCAGCAGTGAAATAGCGAGGACTTGGACGCAGTATTTT
TRBV5-1,-,TRBJ1-1,-,CASSFADTDTEAFF,TGCGCCAGCAGCTTCGCCGACACCGACACTGAAGCTTTCTTT
TRBV20-1,few,TRBJ2-5,TRBD2,CSASGASGGMGETQYF,TGCAGTGCTAGTGGGGCTAGCGGGGGGATGGGAGAGACCCAGTACTTC
TRBV7-8,-,TRBJ1-2,-,CASSPDFYGYTF,TGTGCCAGCAGCCCGGACTTCTATGGCTACACCTTC
TRBV29-1,-,TRBJ1-2,TRBD1,CSVTGGATSGYTF,TGCAGCGTAACAGGGGGCGCAACGAGTGGCTACACCTTC
TRBV12-5,-,TRBJ1-1,-,CASGLRTQTEAFF,TGTGCTAGTGGCCTCAGGACACAGACTGAAGCTTTCTTT
TRBV5-4,-,TRBJ2-7,TRBD2,CASSQTHGGAVNEQYF,TGTGCCAGCAGCCAAACCCACGGGGGGGCGGTCAACGAGCAGTACTTC
TRBV27,-,TRBJ2-1,TRBD1,CASSLGQGRHNEQFF,TGTGCCAGCAGTCTGGGACAGGGGCGGCACAATGAGCAGTTCTTC
TRBV13,-,TRBJ2-7,TRBD1,CASSQELGQRRGEQYF,TGTGCCAGCAGCCAGGAGTTGGGACAGCGCCGGGGCGAGCAGTACTTC
TRBV9,-,TRBJ1-3,-,CASRGAHSGNTIYF,TGTGCCAGCAGAGGGGCCCACTCTGGAAACACCATATATTTT
TRBV5-5,-,TRBJ2-6,-,CASSSLGGAWANVLTF,TGTGCCAGCAGCTCCCTGGGGGGGGCCTGGGCCAACGTCCTGACTTTC
TRBV11-2,-,TRBJ1-2,TRBD1,CASSLGTGEDGYTF,TGTGCCAGCAGCTTAGGGACAGGTGAAGATGGCTACACCTTC
TRBV15,once,TRBJ1-1,-,CATSRDRQLINTEAFF,TGTGCCACCAGCAGAGATCGACAGCTAATAAACACTGAAGCTTTCTTT
TRBV7-2,-,TRBJ2-3,-,CASSLLLDTQYF,TGTGCCAGCAGCTTACTCCTGGATACGCAGTATTTT
TRBV18,-,TRBJ1-5,-,CASSPEGRPQHF,TGTGCCAGCTCACCAGAGGGCCGGCCCCAGCATTTT
TRBV19,-,TRBJ1-3,-,CASSRYSGNTIYF,TGTGCCAGTAGTCGTTACTCTGGAAACACCATATATTTT
TRBV5-5,-,TRBJ2-3,TRBD2,CASRRDAGADTQYF,TGTGCCAGCAGAAGAGACGCGGGGGCAGATACGCAGTATTTT
TRBV6-5,few,TRBJ1-2,-,CASSPRDNHYGYTF,TGTGCCAGCAGTCCCCGGGACAACCACTATGGCTACACCTTC
TRBV5-1,once,TRBJ1-2,-,CASSLDLPHQGAEGYTF,TGCGCCAGCAGCTTGGATCTGCCCCACCAAGGGGCGGAGGGCTACACCTTC
TRBV19,-,TRBJ1-4,-,CAIRPKGDEKLFF,TGTGCCATTCGGCCGAAGGGGGATGAAAAACTGTTTTTT
TRBV5-6,-,TRBJ1-1,TRBD1,CASSRTGRTEAFF,TGTGCCAGCAGCCGGACAGGGCGGACTGAAGCTTTCTTT
TRBV4-3,-,TRBJ1-2,-,CASSQDRGGGYTF,TGCGCCAGCAGCCAAGACAGGGGCGGTGGCTACACCTTC
TRBV27,-,TRBJ2-5,TRBD2,CASSTLAGGRGVVETQYF,TGTGCCAGCAGTACCCTAGCGGGGGGCCGGGGGGTGGTGGAGACCCAGTACTTC
TRBV5-1,-,TRBJ2-1,TRBD1,CASSEQGAVIDEQFF,TGCGCCAGCAGCGAACAGGGGGCCGTCATAGATGAGCAGTTCTTC
TRBV5-4,-,TRBJ2-1,TRBD2,CASRFQAGGNNEQFF,TGTGCCAGCAGGTTTCAAGCGGGGGGAAACAATGAGCAGTTCTTC
TRBV6-5,once,TRBJ1-2,TRBD1,CASRETGLVAGYTF,TGTGCCAGCAGAGAGACAGGGCTCGTGGCAGGCTACACCTTC
TRBV27,-,TRBJ2-1,TRBD1,CASSFSQPTGWDEQFF,TGTGCCAGCAGTTTCTCCCAACCGACAGGGTGGGATGAGCAGTTCTTC
TRBV27,-,TRBJ1-1,-,CASKTGRGMNTEAFF,TGTGCCAGCAAAACAGGGCGGGGGATGAACACTGAAGCTTTCTTT
TRBV19,-,TRBJ1-3,-,CASSPTDWRAAGNTIYF,TGTGCCAGTAGTCCCACCGATTGGAGGGCGGCTGGAAACACCATATATTTT
TRBV5-6,-,TRBJ1-4,-,CASSFGFNEKLFF,TGTGCCAGCAGCTTCGGGTTTAATGAAAAACTGTTTTTT